This T cell receptor (beta chain) was documented in a study of response to subunit inactivated influenza vaccine. TCRdb reanalysed the RT-PCR reads using MiXCR and keeps one entry per CDR3 protein. The sample contains about 160,000 distinct CDR3 sequences, 11% of which appear only once. The CDR3 runs to 13 residues. Germline CDR1 and CDR2: DFQATT and SNEGSKA (reference sequence). Trimming removed 4 bases from V and 2 bases from J; junction bases left unmatched: 2. Study results and limitations: Few additional T cells are recruited per seasonal influenza vaccination, authors suggested.

This clonotype appeared a few times. Its target is unknown. The chain uses TRBV20-1 and TRBJ1-1; 9 nucleotides align to TRBD1. The TCR sequence derives from a man aged 50-59 years who received an inactivated influenza vaccine. The sequencing used non-naive T cells sorted from PBMCs, collected 40 to 50 days after vaccination. CDR3 sequence reads: CSATQGANTEAFF. CDR3 bases: TGCAGTGCTACACAGGGGGCTAACACTGAAGCTTTCTTT.